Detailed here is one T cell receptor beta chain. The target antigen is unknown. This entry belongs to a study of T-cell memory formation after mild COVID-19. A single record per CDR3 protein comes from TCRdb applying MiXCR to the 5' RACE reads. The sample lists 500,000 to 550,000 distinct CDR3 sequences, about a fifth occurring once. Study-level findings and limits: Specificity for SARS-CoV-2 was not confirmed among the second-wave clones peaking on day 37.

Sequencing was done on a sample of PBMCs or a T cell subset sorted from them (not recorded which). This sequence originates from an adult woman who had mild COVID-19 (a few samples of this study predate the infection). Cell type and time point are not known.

The CDR3 sequence: CASSFRYRMNEQFF. CDR3 DNA: TGTGCCAGCAGTTTTAGGTACAGGATGAATGAGCAGTTCTTC. The chain links TRBV12-3 or TRBV12-4 to TRBJ2-1; a possible D gene is TRBD1 (5 bases). V was clipped by 3 bases and J by 7 bases, with 13 bases between them. The CDR3 contains 14 residues.